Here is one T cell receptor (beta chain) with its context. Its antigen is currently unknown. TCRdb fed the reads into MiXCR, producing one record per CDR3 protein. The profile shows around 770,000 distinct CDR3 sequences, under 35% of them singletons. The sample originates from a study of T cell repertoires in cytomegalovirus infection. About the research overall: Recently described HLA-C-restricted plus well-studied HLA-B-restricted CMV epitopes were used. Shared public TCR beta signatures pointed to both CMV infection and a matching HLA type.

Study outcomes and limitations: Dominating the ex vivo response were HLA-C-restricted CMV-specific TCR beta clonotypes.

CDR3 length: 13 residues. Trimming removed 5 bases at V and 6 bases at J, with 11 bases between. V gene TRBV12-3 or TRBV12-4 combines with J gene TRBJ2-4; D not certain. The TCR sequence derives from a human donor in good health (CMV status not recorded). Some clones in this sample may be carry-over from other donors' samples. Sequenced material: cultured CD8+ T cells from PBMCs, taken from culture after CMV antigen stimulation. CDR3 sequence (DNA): TGTGCCAGCAGTCTGTCGGACGGAAACATTCAGTACTTC. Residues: CASSLSDGNIQYF.